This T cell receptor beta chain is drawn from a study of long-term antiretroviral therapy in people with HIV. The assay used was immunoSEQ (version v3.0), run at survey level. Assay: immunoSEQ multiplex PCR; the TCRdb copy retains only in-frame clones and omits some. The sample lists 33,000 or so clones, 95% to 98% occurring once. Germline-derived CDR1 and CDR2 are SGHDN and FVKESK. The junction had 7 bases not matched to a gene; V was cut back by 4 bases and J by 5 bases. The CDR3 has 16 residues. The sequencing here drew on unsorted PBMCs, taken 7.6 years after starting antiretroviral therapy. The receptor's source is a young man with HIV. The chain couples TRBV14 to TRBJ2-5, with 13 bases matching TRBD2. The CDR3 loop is CASSPLAGGTYETQYF. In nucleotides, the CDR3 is TGTGCCAGCAGCCCACTAGCGGGAGGGACGTATGAGACCCAGTACTTC.